This TCR beta chain emerged from a study of blood T cell repertoires in COVID-19 (dated by TCRdb to about 2020). In terms of the full investigation: Samples from collaborators originated in the United States, Italy and Spain and spanned both the acute and convalescent phases of COVID-19. Deeply sampled blood TCRbeta repertoires from subjects exposed to, actively infected with, or recovered from COVID-19 were included in the dataset. The sample metadata nearly always contained a de-identified subject ID, COVID-19 status, age in years and sex. The prospective study material was composed of cDNA or gDNA derived from T cells, B-cell-depleted T cells, or PBMCs. Where HLA class I and class II types were available, the types were taken from metadata supplied by the sample provider, not from assay-based typing. The repertoires were released in a freely available public database intended as a resource for research on the immune response to SARS-CoV-2. Samples were obtained from the ongoing ImmuneRACE study (first 160 participants) and from about 1,300 subjects provided by 6 global collaborators. Findings and caveats that apply to the study as a whole: Clinical and demographic metadata were provided uncurated, with the amount varying by source and participant.

A remark on this clone: Its cognate antigen has yet to be identified. Qualities for individual bases were not recorded, and no much larger clone is one base off.

The immunoSEQ Assay, a bias-controlled multiplex PCR, was used to amplify TCRbeta CDR3 regions from genomic DNA. In the original analysis: Nucleated cell counts per sample were estimated from amplification of reference gene primers within the assay. Sequence reads were collapsed and filtered to measure the absolute abundance of every unique TCRbeta CDR3 rearrangement. For each sample, productive Simpson clonality was calculated as the square root of Simpson's diversity index across productive rearrangements. TCRdb mirrors the immuneACCESS table, restricted to in-frame sequences. Some clones are absent from its copies; in checked studies, under half trace to an unresolved V gene, and the reason for the others is unknown. For V, J and clone size, that table is used; D and trimming come from the DNA. This sample gives approximately 69,000 clones in total; 82% of them show up just once. The ten most abundant clones make up about 13% of the sample.

Collaborating institutions collected whole blood in K2EDTA tubes following their own protocols. For TCRbeta analysis, collaborators shipped samples as frozen whole blood, isolated PBMCs, or DNA extracted from either of those sample types. Relative to germline, V is missing 3 bases and J is missing 8 bases, with 4 bases of the junction outside any gene match. The germline V gene sets CDR1 to MNHEY and CDR2 to SVGAGI. From the cysteine up to the phenylalanine, the CDR3 has a length of 13 residues. Left in the record is the CDR3 DNA by itself, 39 bases read in frame from the first base. The chain employs TRBV6-5 and TRBJ1-2; TRBD1 aligns with 9 central bases. Sequenced sample: peripheral blood. The receptor comes from a woman over 75 with acute or convalescent COVID-19. This receptor carries the CDR3 CASSYGTGSGYTF. The DNA is as follows: TGTGCCAGCAGTTATGGGACAGGGTCAGGCTACACCTTC.